This T cell receptor beta chain is drawn from a study of blood T cell repertoires in COVID-19. Study background: PBMCs, B-cell-depleted T cells, or T cells were the source of the cDNA or gDNA that made up the material.

In the original analysis: Researchers report that nucleated cell counts were estimated from reference gene primer amplification. Sequenced by immunoSEQ multiplex PCR; TCRdb stores in-frame clones only, minus some. V and J calls and clone size follow that table, whereas D and trimming were derived from the DNA. The profile shows about 120,000 clones, around 87% of them singletons. The CDR3 totals 14 residues. V dropped 6 bases and J dropped 4 bases, with 16 bases sitting between them. In germline, CDR1 is SEHNR, CDR2 FQNEAQ (reference sequence). The genes are TRBV7-9 and TRBJ2-7; D uncertain. Input material: peripheral blood. The clonotype comes from a man aged 65 to 85 with active or convalescent COVID-19. CDR3 DNA sequence: TGTGCCAGCAGGTCGACTGCGATGGTGTACGAGCAGTACTTC. This sequence encodes CASRSTAMVYEQYF.